Presented here are 18 T cell receptor beta chains from one specimen sequenced in a study of T cells after posttransplantation cyclophosphamide. Assay: immunoSEQ multiplex PCR; the TCRdb copy retains only in-frame clones and omits some. The data show about 4,300 clones, around 79% seen once. A marrow graft followed busulfan-fludarabine conditioning, with cyclophosphamide on days +3 and +4. This specimen was PBMCs, taken around 30 days after a stem cell transplant with posttransplant cyclophosphamide. The source of these receptors is a male patient aged 45-60 years who received an allogeneic stem cell transplant from an unrelated donor, was CMV-positive, and had acute GVHD only. The T cells may come from the graft donor.

The chain employs TRBV4-1 and TRBJ2-7; 8 bases are shared with TRBD2. CDR3 length: 15 residues. The J segment lost 6 bases and the V segment lost 2 bases, leaving 9 bases of the junction unmatched. Germline CDR1 and CDR2: MGHRA and YSYEKL. CDR3 amino acids: CASSQSTSVDAEQYF. In DNA, the CDR3 is TGCGCCAGCAGCCAATCGACTAGCGTGGACGCCGAGCAGTACTTC.

This chain uses TRBV28 with TRBJ1-2, with 8 positions matching TRBD1. CDR1 and CDR2 (germline): MDHEN, SYDVKM. This CDR3 has 14 residues. The V gene end was trimmed by 5 bases and the J gene end by 6 bases; junction bases not matched to a gene: 8. CDR3 amino acids: CASSPRRTGNGYTF. In DNA, the CDR3 is TGTGCCAGCAGTCCACGCAGGACAGGGAATGGCTACACCTTC.

The V and J genes are TRBV19 and TRBJ1-4; 11 bases match TRBD1. This CDR3 region has 17 residues. Germline V CDR1 and CDR2: LNHDA, SQIVND (reference sequence). Trimming removed 7 bases from V and 7 bases from J; junction bases left unmatched: 14. CDR3 protein: CASTGRTGGAAGEKLFF. DNA of the CDR3: TGTGCCAGTACCGGCCGGACAGGGGGCGCGGCGGGTGAAAAACTGTTTTTT.

The rearrangement links TRBV27 to TRBJ2-3; D is unresolved. The CDR3 extends over 15 amino acids. CDR1 is MNHEY and CDR2 is SMNVEV in the germline V gene (reference sequence). Trimming removed 6 bases from V and 4 bases from J, with 17 bases in between. CDR3 in DNA: TGTGCCAGCAGCCACAGTTTAGGATGGGCAGATACGCAGTATTTT. Translating gives CASSHSLGWADTQYF.

This clone was picked up a small number of times. The chain carries TRBV25-1 and TRBJ1-1; the D is unclear. The CDR3 is made up of 13 amino acids. V lost 8 bases to trimming and J lost 3 bases, with 13 bases between them. Germline V gene data show CDR1 as MGHDK and CDR2 as SYGVNS. CDR3 bases: TGTGCCAGCCTGAATTTGGGAGACACTGAAGCTTTCTTT. This sequence encodes CASLNLGDTEAFF.

V is TRBV10-2 and J is TRBJ2-1, with 9 bases identical to TRBD2. V dropped 0 bases and J dropped 8; count of bases not matched to a gene: 8. Germline V gene data show CDR1 as WSHSY and CDR2 as SAAADI. The CDR3 is made up of 16 amino acids. The CDR3 spells CASSESVAGDVYEQFF. CDR3 sequence (DNA): TGCGCCAGCAGTGAGTCGGTAGCGGGAGACGTCTATGAGCAGTTCTTC.

This chain links TRBV19 with TRBJ1-1; the D is unclear. CDR1 and CDR2 from the germline V gene are LNHDA and SQIVND (reference sequence). This CDR3 comprises 13 residues. V was clipped by 3 bases and J by 8 bases, with 13 bases between them. The CDR3 protein is CASSIGLGDEAFF. CDR3 bases: TGTGCCAGTAGTATTGGCCTGGGAGACGAAGCTTTCTTT.

V is TRBV2 and J is TRBJ2-2, with 11 bases aligning to TRBD2. J lost 4 bases, V lost 3 bases, and 7 bases had no gene match. Germline V CDR1 and CDR2: SNHLY, FYNNEI. The CDR3 spans 17 residues. The CDR3 region has the DNA TGTGCCAGCAGTGACCCTAGCGGGGGGCCCTTCACCGGGGAGCTGTTTTTT. Amino acids: CASSDPSGGPFTGELFF. Filled out from reference TRBV2 and TRBJ2-2, the complete variable domain reads EPEVTQTPSHQVTQMGQEVILRCVPISNHLYFYWYRQILGQKVEFLVSFYNNEISEKSEIFDDQFSVERPDGSNFTLKIRSTKLEDSAMYFCASSDPSGGPFTGELFFGEGSRLTVL.

The chain links TRBV11-2 to TRBJ2-7; D is ambiguous. Germline V gene data show CDR1 as SGHAT and CDR2 as FQNNGV. The CDR3 covers 16 residues. The ends were cut back, 2 bases at V and 1 base at J, with 15 bases in the middle. The CDR3 region has the DNA TGTGCCAGCAGCTTATGGCAGACTCTTCCATCCTACGAGCAGTACTTC. Translation: CASSLWQTLPSYEQYF. Combining the CDR3 with reference TRBV11-2 and TRBJ2-7 gives the whole variable domain EAGVAQSPRYKIIEKRQSVAFWCNPISGHATLYWYQQILGQGPKLLIQFQNNGVVDDSQLPKDRFSAERLKGVDSTLKIQPAKLEDSAVYLCASSLWQTLPSYEQYFGPGTRLTVT.

The rearrangement joins TRBV19 to TRBJ2-3; TRBD2 matches at 13 bases. The CDR3 covers 16 residues. Germline V gives CDR1 LNHDA, CDR2 SQIVND (reference sequence). V trimming: 6 bases; J trimming: 2 bases; junction bases outside the gene matches: 5. CDR3 protein: CASRRLAGGVTDTQYF. Here the CDR3 DNA reads TGTGCCAGTAGGAGACTAGCGGGAGGTGTCACAGATACGCAGTATTTT.

This chain links TRBV7-2 with TRBJ2-5; TRBD1 is a possible D gene (6 bases). The CDR3 is 16 amino acids. V was clipped by 3 bases and J by 1 base, with 15 bases between them. The V gene's germline CDR1 is SGHTA and CDR2 FQGNSA. The CDR3 region is CASSFFRQEIQETQYF. The CDR3 coding sequence is TGTGCCAGCAGCTTTTTTCGACAGGAGATCCAAGAGACCCAGTACTTC.

The count of this clone is one. The chain joins TRBV28 to TRBJ2-7; 8 bases map to TRBD2. Germline V lookup: CDR1 MDHEN, CDR2 SYDVKM. Trimming removed 6 bases from V and 1 base from J; junction bases left unmatched: 11. The CDR3 is made up of 16 amino acids. The DNA of the CDR3 is TGTGCCAGCAGCTCCACCGGGAGGGAGGGGTCCTACGAGCAGTACTTC. It specifies CASSSTGREGSYEQYF.

A remark on this clone: This sample also contains other DNA sequences that code for the same CDR3. This chain uses TRBV13 with TRBJ2-7, with 10 bases that match TRBD1. Germline values: CDR1 PRHDT, CDR2 FYEKMQ (reference sequence). The CDR3 has 15 amino acids. The trim removed 5 bases at V and 1 base at J, leaving 5 bases unmatched. CDR3 sequence (DNA): TGTGCCAGCAGCGACCGGGACAGGGGTTCCTACGAGCAGTACTTC. Amino acid sequence: CASSDRDRGSYEQYF.

The chain has TRBV28 and TRBJ1-1, with 8 bases aligning to TRBD1. CDR1 is MDHEN and CDR2 is SYDVKM in the germline V gene. Germline trimming cut 3 bases from V and 0 bases from J; bases unmatched to any gene: 6. CDR3 length: 16 residues. The DNA of the CDR3 is TGTGCCAGCAGTTTTCAAAAGACAGGGGTGAACACTGAAGCTTTCTTT. This sequence encodes CASSFQKTGVNTEAFF.

The rearrangement links TRBV19 to TRBJ1-5, with D possibly matching TRBD1 (6 bases). This CDR3 is 13 amino acids long. Per germline, CDR1 LNHDA and CDR2 SQIVND (reference sequence). With 10 bases removed from V and 3 bases from J, the gap between germline ends came to 13 bases. CDR3: CATGQNNNQPQHF. CDR3 nucleotides: TGTGCCACCGGACAGAACAACAATCAGCCCCAGCATTTT.

The V and J genes are TRBV4-1 and TRBJ2-2; 14 positions agree with TRBD2. This CDR3 is built from 18 residues. Germline values: CDR1 MGHRA, CDR2 YSYEKL. The V and J ends lost 3 bases and 0 bases, in that order; junction bases with no gene match: 3. In nucleotides, the CDR3 is TGCGCCAGCAGCCAGCCGGGACTAGCGGGAGCGAACACCGGGGAGCTGTTTTTT. It is translated as CASSQPGLAGANTGELFF.

This clone came up once. The chain employs TRBV11-2 and TRBJ2-5, with 10 bases identical to TRBD1. This CDR3 is built from 15 residues. V trimming: 1 base; J trimming: 3 bases; junction bases outside the gene matches: 2. CDR1 and CDR2 (germline): SGHAT, FQNNGV. The DNA for the CDR3 is TGTGCCAGCAGCTTAGGAGGGACAGGGGAAGAGACCCAGTACTTC. This codes for CASSLGGTGEETQYF.

The rearrangement joins TRBV2 to TRBJ1-1, with no clear D. The V end lost 6 bases, the J end lost 3 bases, and 11 bases lay between the germline ends. The CDR3 extends over 13 amino acids. Germline V gene sequence: CDR1 SNHLY, CDR2 FYNNEI. The DNA of the CDR3 is TGTGCCAGCAGCGCGGCCCGGTACACTGAAGCTTTCTTT. Protein sequence: CASSAARYTEAFF.